The rows below give T cell receptor beta chains drawn from one sample of a study of regulatory T cells. Measured with immunoSEQ multiplex PCR; TCRdb has only the in-frame clones, and not every one. Of more than 25,000 clones in the sample, around 92% are singletons; the top ten hold 1.5% to 1.8%. The sample taken for sequencing was conventional CD4+ T cells sorted from blood. The receptors stem from a person under 30 with CD3G deficiency. CDR3s include the opening cysteine and the closing phenylalanine or tryptophan. A D gene is named only where the DNA matches it firmly. Only part of the rows carry a size: once, few, many, or a class if the clone is expanded.

v_gene	d_gene	abundance	j_gene	CDR3aa	CDR3nt
TRBV7-8	.	.	TRBJ2-5	CASSSQQETQYF	TGTGCCAGCAGCTCCCAGCAAGAGACCCAGTACTTC
TRBV7-9	.	.	TRBJ2-2	CASSLVGANTGELFF	TGTGCCAGCAGCTTAGTAGGCGCGAACACCGGGGAGCTGTTTTTT
TRBV4-1	.	once	TRBJ1-1	CASRPLGQLVKAFF	TGCGCCAGCAGACCTCTCGGACAGCTAGTTAAAGCTTTCTTT
TRBV5-1	.	.	TRBJ2-3	CASSLEHRDTQYF	TGCGCCAGCAGCCTCGAACACAGAGATACGCAGTATTTT
TRBV6-1	.	.	TRBJ2-7	CASSDYGHEGYEQYF	TGTGCCAGCAGTGACTACGGCCACGAGGGGTACGAGCAGTACTTC
TRBV5-1	TRBD1	once	TRBJ1-1	CASSLGGTGSTEAFF	TGCGCCAGCAGCTTGGGTGGGACAGGGAGCACTGAAGCTTTCTTT
TRBV29-1	.	.	TRBJ2-1	CSVVQHEQFF	TGCAGCGTTGTCCAGCATGAGCAGTTCTTC
TRBV6-1	.	.	TRBJ2-3	CASSLIPRGTDTQYF	TGTGCCAGCAGTCTAATACCTAGGGGCACAGATACGCAGTATTTT
TRBV10-2	TRBD2	.	TRBJ2-1	CASSEAGFYNEQFF	TGCGCCAGCAGTGAAGCGGGGTTCTACAATGAGCAGTTCTTC
TRBV12-5	TRBD1	once	TRBJ1-1	CASGPDRGSMNTEAFF	TGTGCTAGTGGTCCGGACAGGGGGAGCATGAACACTGAAGCTTTCTTT
TRBV27	.	.	TRBJ1-4	CASSRTGMGQYGEKLFF	TGTGCCAGCAGTCGAACAGGGATGGGGCAATACGGTGAAAAACTGTTTTTT
TRBV7-9	.	.	TRBJ1-4	CASSSTGLNNEKLFF	TGTGCCAGCAGCTCCACGGGATTGAATAATGAAAAACTGTTTTTT
TRBV19	.	.	TRBJ1-2	CASRREPLYGYTF	TGTGCCAGTCGGAGGGAACCTCTCTATGGCTACACCTTC
TRBV4-3	TRBD1	.	TRBJ2-7	CASSPLTGSSYEQYF	TGCGCCAGCAGCCCACTGACAGGGAGCTCCTACGAGCAGTACTTC
TRBV19	.	.	TRBJ2-7	CASSTSMDYEQYF	TGTGCCAGTAGTACCTCGATGGACTACGAGCAGTACTTC
TRBV14	.	.	TRBJ2-6	CASSQEKGGFGGANVLTF	TGTGCCAGCAGCCAAGAGAAGGGAGGCTTTGGGGGGGCCAACGTCCTGACTTTC
TRBV7-8	.	.	TRBJ1-2	CASSLYGGNDGYTF	TGTGCCAGCAGCTTGTATGGGGGGAACGATGGCTACACCTTC
TRBV28	TRBD1	.	TRBJ1-3	CATGTGGSGNTIYF	TGTGCCACCGGGACAGGGGGTTCAGGAAACACCATATATTTT
TRBV7-9	TRBD1	.	TRBJ1-2	CASSRDSDYGYTF	TGTGCCAGCAGCCGGGACAGCGACTATGGCTACACCTTC
TRBV11-2	.	.	TRBJ2-4	CASSLGGGGIKNIQYF	TGTGCCAGCAGCTTAGGTGGAGGGGGCATCAAAAACATTCAGTACTTC
TRBV5-1	TRBD1	.	TRBJ2-7	CASSSTGWGRGEQYF	TGCGCCAGCAGCTCGACAGGGTGGGGTCGTGGCGAGCAGTACTTC
TRBV28	.	.	TRBJ1-4	CASSFLRADEKLFF	TGTGCCAGCAGTTTTCTCAGGGCGGATGAAAAACTGTTTTTT
TRBV18	.	.	TRBJ2-1	CASSQNRDNEQFF	TGTGCCAGCTCCCAGAATAGGGACAATGAGCAGTTCTTC
TRBV19	.	.	TRBJ2-2	CASSSHDPTGELFF	TGTGCCAGTTCTAGCCACGATCCTACCGGGGAGCTGTTTTTT
TRBV6-6	.	.	TRBJ1-6	CASSGTVNSPLHF	TGTGCCAGCAGTGGGACGGTTAATTCACCCCTCCACTTT
TRBV19	.	.	TRBJ1-1	CASSIRAGSAEAFF	TGTGCCAGTAGTATTCGAGCAGGAAGTGCTGAAGCTTTCTTT
TRBV5-1	TRBD2	.	TRBJ2-3	CASSLESGRGDTQYF	TGCGCCAGCAGCTTGGAGTCCGGGAGGGGCGATACGCAGTATTTT
TRBV5-6	TRBD1	.	TRBJ2-5	CASSRDRGWETQYF	TGTGCCAGCAGCCGGGACAGGGGGTGGGAGACCCAGTACTTC
TRBV2	.	.	TRBJ2-1	CASSEESAKQFF	TGTGCCAGCAGTGAAGAATCGGCTAAGCAGTTCTTC
TRBV19	.	.	TRBJ1-1	CASSTKTMNTEAFF	TGTGCCAGTAGTACTAAAACGATGAACACTGAAGCTTTCTTT
TRBV4-3	TRBD1	.	TRBJ2-3	CASSQGRDRDTDTQYF	TGCGCCAGCAGCCAAGGTCGGGACAGGGATACAGATACGCAGTATTTT
TRBV28	TRBD2	.	TRBJ2-1	CASSFNYGTSGFDEQFF	TGTGCCAGCAGCTTTAATTATGGGACTAGCGGGTTCGATGAGCAGTTCTTC
TRBV28	TRBD1	.	TRBJ2-7	CASSLGTGVHEQYF	TGTGCCAGCAGTTTAGGGACAGGGGTCCACGAGCAGTACTTC
TRBV28	TRBD1	.	TRBJ1-2	CASSQLGTGPYGYTF	TGTGCCAGCAGTCAACTCGGGACAGGCCCCTATGGCTACACCTTC
TRBV10-3	.	.	TRBJ2-5	CAISESRETQYF	TGTGCCATCAGTGAGTCGCGGGAGACCCAGTACTTC
TRBV7-9	.	once	TRBJ2-1	CASSQAPGGNEQFF	TGTGCCAGCAGCCAGGCCCCAGGGGGGAATGAGCAGTTCTTC
TRBV7-9	.	.	TRBJ2-1	CASSLEWGTEQFF	TGTGCCAGCAGCTTAGAATGGGGGACGGAGCAGTTCTTC
TRBV6-5	.	.	TRBJ2-7	CASSYSSGVYEQYF	TGTGCCAGCAGTTACTCTTCCGGAGTCTACGAGCAGTACTTC
TRBV2	TRBD2	once	TRBJ2-5	CAGGLVEETQYF	TGTGCCGGAGGACTAGTTGAAGAGACCCAGTACTTC
TRBV6-1	TRBD1	.	TRBJ2-3	CASSEARDRVQYF	TGTGCCAGCAGTGAAGCCCGGGACAGAGTCCAGTATTTT
TRBV7-8	.	.	TRBJ2-5	CASSSVLQETQYF	TGTGCCAGCAGCTCCGTGCTCCAAGAGACCCAGTACTTC
TRBV7-9	.	once	TRBJ2-5	CASSLDFGGREETQYF	TGTGCCAGCAGCTTAGACTTTGGGGGCAGGGAAGAGACCCAGTACTTC
TRBV19	.	.	TRBJ1-6	CASSATDRGHRALHF	TGTGCCAGTAGTGCCACGGACCGGGGCCATCGGGCCCTCCACTTT
TRBV7-9	TRBD2	.	TRBJ2-3	CASSFEGGPGTQYF	TGTGCCAGCAGCTTTGAGGGAGGGCCCGGTACGCAGTATTTT
TRBV6-6	.	.	TRBJ1-2	CASSLTRYGYTF	TGTGCCAGCAGCCTCACCAGATATGGCTACACCTTC
TRBV5-6	TRBD1	.	TRBJ1-2	CASSLAGTEYGYTF	TGTGCCAGCAGCTTGGCCGGGACAGAGTATGGCTACACCTTC
TRBV28	TRBD2	.	TRBJ2-7	CASSSTGGPYEQYF	TGTGCCAGCAGTTCGACGGGAGGGCCCTACGAGCAGTACTTC
TRBV5-1	.	.	TRBJ2-1	CASSNGSSYNEQFF	TGCGCCAGCAGCAACGGGAGCTCCTACAATGAGCAGTTCTTC
TRBV7-6	.	.	TRBJ2-5	CASSFGVRETQYF	TGTGCCAGCAGCTTCGGGGTCCGAGAGACCCAGTACTTC
TRBV25-1	.	.	TRBJ1-2	CASSAPGPSYGYTF	TGTGCCAGCAGTGCCCCGGGACCGAGCTATGGCTACACCTTC
TRBV28	TRBD2	.	TRBJ2-7	CASSLIAGGRDEQYF	TGTGCCAGCAGTCTCATAGCGGGAGGTCGCGACGAGCAGTACTTC
TRBV7-9	.	.	TRBJ2-3	CASSLGSGLYTDTQYF	TGTGCCAGCAGCTTAGGGAGCGGATTGTACACAGATACGCAGTATTTT
TRBV6-1	TRBD2	.	TRBJ2-5	CASSVLAGRETQYF	TGTGCCAGCAGTGTTCTAGCGGGACGAGAGACCCAGTACTTC
TRBV2	TRBD2	.	TRBJ2-5	CASRQSGGQETQYF	TGTGCCAGCAGACAGAGCGGGGGGCAAGAGACCCAGTACTTC
TRBV6-1	TRBD1	.	TRBJ1-2	CASTMTGGQGGYTF	TGTGCCAGCACTATGACAGGGGGCCAAGGTGGCTACACCTTC